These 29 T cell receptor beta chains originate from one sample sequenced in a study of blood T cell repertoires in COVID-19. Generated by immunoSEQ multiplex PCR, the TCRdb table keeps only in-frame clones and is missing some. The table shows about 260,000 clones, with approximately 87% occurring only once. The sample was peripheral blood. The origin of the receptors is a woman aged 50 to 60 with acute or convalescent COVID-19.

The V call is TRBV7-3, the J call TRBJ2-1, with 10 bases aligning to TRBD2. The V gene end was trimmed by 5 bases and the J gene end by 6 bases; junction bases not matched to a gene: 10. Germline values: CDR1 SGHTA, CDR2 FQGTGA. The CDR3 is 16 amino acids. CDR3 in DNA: TGTGCCAGCAGCCGGACTAGCGGACCTATGGGCAATGAGCAGTTCTTC. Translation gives CASSRTSGPMGNEQFF.

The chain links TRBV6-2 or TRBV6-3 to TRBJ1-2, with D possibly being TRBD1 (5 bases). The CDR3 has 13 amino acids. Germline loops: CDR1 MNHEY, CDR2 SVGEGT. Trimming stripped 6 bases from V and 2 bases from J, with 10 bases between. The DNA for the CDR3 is TGTGCCAGCAGACCTACAGGAAACTATGGCTACACCTTC. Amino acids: CASRPTGNYGYTF.

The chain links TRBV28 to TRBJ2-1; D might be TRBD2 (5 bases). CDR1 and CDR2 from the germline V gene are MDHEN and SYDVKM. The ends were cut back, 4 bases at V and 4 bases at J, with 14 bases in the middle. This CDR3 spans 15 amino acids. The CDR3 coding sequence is TGTGCCAGCAGTTCGAACCCCCGGGATTACAATGAGCAGTTCTTC. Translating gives CASSSNPRDYNEQFF.

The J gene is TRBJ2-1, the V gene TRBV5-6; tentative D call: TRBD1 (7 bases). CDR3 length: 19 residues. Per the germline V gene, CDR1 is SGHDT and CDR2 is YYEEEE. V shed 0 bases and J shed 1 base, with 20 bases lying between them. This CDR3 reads CASSLVGQGGIWSYNEQFF. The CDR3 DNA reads TGTGCCAGCAGCTTGGTCGGCCAGGGGGGAATTTGGTCCTACAATGAGCAGTTCTTC.

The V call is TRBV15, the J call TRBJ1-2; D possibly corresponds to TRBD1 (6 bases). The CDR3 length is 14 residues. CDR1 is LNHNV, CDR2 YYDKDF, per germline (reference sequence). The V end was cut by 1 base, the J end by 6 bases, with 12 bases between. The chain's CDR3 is CATSRAVRGDGYTF. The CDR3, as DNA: TGTGCCACCAGCAGAGCGGTCAGGGGAGATGGCTACACCTTC. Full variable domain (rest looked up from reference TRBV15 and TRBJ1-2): DAMVIQNPRYQVTQFGKPVTLSCSQTLNHNVMYWYQQKSSQAPKLLFHYYDKDFNNEADTPDNFQSRRPNTSFCFLDIRSPGLGDTAMYLCATSRAVRGDGYTFGSGTRLTVV.

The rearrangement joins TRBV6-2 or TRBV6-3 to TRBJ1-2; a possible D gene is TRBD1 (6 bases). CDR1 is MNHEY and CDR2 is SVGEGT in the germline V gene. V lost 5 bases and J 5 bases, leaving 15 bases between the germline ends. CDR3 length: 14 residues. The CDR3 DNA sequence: TGTGCCAGCAGTCGACAGGCGGGCATTTATGGCTACACCTTC. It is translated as CASSRQAGIYGYTF.

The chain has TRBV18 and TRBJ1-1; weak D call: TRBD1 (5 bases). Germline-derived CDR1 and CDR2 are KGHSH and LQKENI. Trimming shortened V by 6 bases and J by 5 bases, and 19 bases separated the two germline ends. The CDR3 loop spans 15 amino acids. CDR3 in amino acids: CASSQTGDLGTEAFF. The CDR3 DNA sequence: TGTGCCAGCTCCCAAACGGGGGATTTGGGGACTGAAGCTTTCTTT. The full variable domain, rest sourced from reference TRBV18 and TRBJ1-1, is NAGVMQNPRHLVRRRGQEARLRCSPMKGHSHVYWYRQLPEEGLKFMVYLQKENIIDESGMPKERFSAEFPKEGPSILRIQQVVRGDSAAYFCASSQTGDLGTEAFFGQGTRLTVV.

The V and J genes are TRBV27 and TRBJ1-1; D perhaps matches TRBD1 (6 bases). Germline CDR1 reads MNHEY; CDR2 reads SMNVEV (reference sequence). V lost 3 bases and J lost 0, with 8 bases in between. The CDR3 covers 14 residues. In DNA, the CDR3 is TGTGCCAGCAGTTTCGGACAGATGAACACTGAAGCTTTCTTT. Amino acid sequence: CASSFGQMNTEAFF.

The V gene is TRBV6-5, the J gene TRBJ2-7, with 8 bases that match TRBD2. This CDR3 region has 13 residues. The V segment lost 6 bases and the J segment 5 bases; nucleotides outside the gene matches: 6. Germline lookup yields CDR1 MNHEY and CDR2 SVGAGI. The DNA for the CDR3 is TGTGCCAGCAGGAACGGACTAGCCCACGAGCAGTACTTC. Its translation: CASRNGLAHEQYF.

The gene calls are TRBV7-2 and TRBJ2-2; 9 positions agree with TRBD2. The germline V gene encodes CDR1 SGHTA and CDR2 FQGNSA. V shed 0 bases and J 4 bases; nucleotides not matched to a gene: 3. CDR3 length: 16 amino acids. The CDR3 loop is CASSLAGGRATGELFF. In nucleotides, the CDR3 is TGTGCCAGCAGCTTAGCCGGCGGGAGGGCCACCGGGGAGCTGTTTTTT.

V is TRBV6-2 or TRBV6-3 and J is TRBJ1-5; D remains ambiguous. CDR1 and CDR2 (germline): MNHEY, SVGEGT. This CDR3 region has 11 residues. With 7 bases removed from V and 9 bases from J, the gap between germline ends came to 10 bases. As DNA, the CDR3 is TGTGCCAGCATCCCGGGAGGGCCCCAGCATTTT. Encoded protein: CASIPGGPQHF.

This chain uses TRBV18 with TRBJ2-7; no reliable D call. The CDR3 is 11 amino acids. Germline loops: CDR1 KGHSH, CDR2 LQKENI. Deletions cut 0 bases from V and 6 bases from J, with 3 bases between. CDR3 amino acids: CASSPPREQYF. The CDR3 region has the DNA TGTGCCAGCTCACCACCGCGCGAGCAGTACTTC.

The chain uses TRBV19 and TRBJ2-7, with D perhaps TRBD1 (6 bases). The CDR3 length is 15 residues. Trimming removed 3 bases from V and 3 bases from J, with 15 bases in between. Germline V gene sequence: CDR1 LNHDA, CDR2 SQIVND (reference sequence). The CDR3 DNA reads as TGTGCCAGTAGTATGGTGGGACAAGGAAGCTACGAGCAGTACTTC. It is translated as CASSMVGQGSYEQYF.

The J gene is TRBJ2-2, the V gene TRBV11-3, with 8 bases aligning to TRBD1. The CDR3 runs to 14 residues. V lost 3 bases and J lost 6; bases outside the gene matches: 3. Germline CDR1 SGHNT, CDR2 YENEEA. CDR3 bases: TGTGCCAGCAGCTTCCAGGGGGCGGCCGGGGAGCTGTTTTTT. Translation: CASSFQGAAGELFF.

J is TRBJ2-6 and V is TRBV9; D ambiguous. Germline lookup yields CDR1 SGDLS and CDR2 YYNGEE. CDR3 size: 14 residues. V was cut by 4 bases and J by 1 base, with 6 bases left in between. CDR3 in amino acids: CASSQFSGANVLTF. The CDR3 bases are TGTGCCAGCAGCCAATTTTCTGGGGCCAACGTCCTGACTTTC.

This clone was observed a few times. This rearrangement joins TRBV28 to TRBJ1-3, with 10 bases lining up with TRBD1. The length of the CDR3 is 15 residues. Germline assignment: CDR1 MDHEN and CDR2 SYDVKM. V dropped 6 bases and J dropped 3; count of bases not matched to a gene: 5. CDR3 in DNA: TGTGCCAGCAGGGGGGACAGGGGTTATGGAAACACCATATATTTT. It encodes CASRGDRGYGNTIYF. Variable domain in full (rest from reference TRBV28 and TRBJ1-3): DVKVTQSSRYLVKRTGEKVFLECVQDMDHENMFWYRQDPGLGLRLIYFSYDVKMKEKGDIPEGYSVSREKKERFSLILESASTNQTSMYLCASRGDRGYGNTIYFGEGSWLTVV.

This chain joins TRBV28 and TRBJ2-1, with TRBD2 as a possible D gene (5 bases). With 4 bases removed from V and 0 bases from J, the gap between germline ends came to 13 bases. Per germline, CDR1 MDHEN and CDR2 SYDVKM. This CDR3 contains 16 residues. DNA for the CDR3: TGTGCCAGCAGTTCGTTCCTAGCTAGCTCCTACAATGAGCAGTTCTTC. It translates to CASSSFLASSYNEQFF.

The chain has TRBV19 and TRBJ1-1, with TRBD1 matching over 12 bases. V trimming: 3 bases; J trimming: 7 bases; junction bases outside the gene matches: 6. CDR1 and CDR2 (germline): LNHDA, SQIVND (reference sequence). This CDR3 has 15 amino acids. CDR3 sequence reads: CASSMRGQGAIEAFF. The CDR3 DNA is TGTGCCAGTAGTATGAGGGGACAGGGGGCGATTGAAGCTTTCTTT.

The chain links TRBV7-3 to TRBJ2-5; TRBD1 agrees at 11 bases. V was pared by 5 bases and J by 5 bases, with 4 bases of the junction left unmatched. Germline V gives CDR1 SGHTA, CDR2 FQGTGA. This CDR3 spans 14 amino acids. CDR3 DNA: TGTGCCAGCAGCAGGACAGGGGGCGGGGAGACCCAGTACTTC. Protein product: CASSRTGGGETQYF.

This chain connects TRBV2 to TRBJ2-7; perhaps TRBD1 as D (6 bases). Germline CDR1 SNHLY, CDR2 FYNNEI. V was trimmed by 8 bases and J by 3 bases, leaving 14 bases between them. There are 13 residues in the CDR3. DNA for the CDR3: TGTGCCAGCTGGGGGCTCCCCGTCTACGAGCAGTACTTC. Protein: CASWGLPVYEQYF.

The CDR3 here is CASSIRASVPGELFF. DNA of the CDR3: TGTGCCAGTAGTATTCGGGCTAGCGTACCCGGGGAGCTGTTTTTT. The rearrangement joins TRBV19 to TRBJ2-2; D possibly corresponds to TRBD2 (6 bases). Trimming removed 3 bases at V and 6 bases at J, with 14 bases between. CDR1 LNHDA and CDR2 SQIVND come from the germline V gene (reference sequence). This CDR3 comprises 15 residues.

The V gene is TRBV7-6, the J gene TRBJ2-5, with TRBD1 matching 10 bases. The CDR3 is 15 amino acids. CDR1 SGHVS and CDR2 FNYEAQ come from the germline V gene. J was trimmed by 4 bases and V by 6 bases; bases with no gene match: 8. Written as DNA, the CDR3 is TGTGCCAGCAGTCGGGGACAGGGGTGGGGAGAGACCCAGTACTTC. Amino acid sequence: CASSRGQGWGETQYF. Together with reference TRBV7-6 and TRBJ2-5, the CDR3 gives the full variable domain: GAGVSQSPRYKVTKRGQDVALRCDPISGHVSLYWYRQALGQGPEFLTYFNYEAQQDKSGLPNDRFSAERPEGSISTLTIQRTEQRDSAMYRCASSRGQGWGETQYFGPGTRLLVL.

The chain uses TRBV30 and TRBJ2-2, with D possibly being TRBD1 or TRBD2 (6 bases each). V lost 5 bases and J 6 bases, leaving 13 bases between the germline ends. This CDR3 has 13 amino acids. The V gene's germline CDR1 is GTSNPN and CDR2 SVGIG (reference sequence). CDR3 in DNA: TGTGCCTGGGGGACTCCAGGGGCCGGGGAGCTGTTTTTT. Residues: CAWGTPGAGELFF.

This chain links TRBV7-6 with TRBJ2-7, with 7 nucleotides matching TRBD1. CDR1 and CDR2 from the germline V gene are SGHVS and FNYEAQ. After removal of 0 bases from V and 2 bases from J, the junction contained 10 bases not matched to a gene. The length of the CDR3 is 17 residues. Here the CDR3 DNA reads TGTGCCAGCAGCTTAGCCCTCAACCGGGACAGCACCTACGAGCAGTACTTC. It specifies CASSLALNRDSTYEQYF.

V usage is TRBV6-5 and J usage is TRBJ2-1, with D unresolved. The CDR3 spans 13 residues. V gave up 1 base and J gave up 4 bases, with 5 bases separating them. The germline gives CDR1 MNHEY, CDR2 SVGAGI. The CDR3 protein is CASSYYRYNEQFF. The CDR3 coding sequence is TGTGCCAGCAGTTACTACCGGTACAATGAGCAGTTCTTC.

CDR3 in amino acids: CASSFPRGANYGYTF. The CDR3 DNA sequence: TGTGCCAGCAGTTTTCCTCGGGGAGCTAACTATGGCTACACCTTC. This chain joins TRBV28 and TRBJ1-2, with no clear D. The CDR3 sequence is 15 residues long. Germline-derived CDR1 and CDR2 are MDHEN and SYDVKM. V gave up 3 bases and J gave up 0 bases, with 11 bases separating them.

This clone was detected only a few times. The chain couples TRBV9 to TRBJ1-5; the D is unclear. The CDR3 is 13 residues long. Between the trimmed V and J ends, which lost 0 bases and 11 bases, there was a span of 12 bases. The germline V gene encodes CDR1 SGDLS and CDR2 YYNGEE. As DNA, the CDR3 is TGTGCCAGCAGCGTAGACCTAAGTTCGGCCCAGCATTTT. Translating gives CASSVDLSSAQHF. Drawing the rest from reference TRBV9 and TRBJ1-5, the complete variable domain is DSGVTQTPKHLITATGQRVTLRCSPRSGDLSVYWYQQSLDQGLQFLIQYYNGEERAKGNILERFSAQQFPDLHSELNLSSLELGDSALYFCASSVDLSSAQHFGDGTRLSIL.

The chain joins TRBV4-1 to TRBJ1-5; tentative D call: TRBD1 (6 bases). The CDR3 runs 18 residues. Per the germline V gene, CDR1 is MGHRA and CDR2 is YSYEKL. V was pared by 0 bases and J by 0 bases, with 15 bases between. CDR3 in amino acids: CASSQDQGKGISNQPQHF. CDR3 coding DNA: TGCGCCAGCAGCCAAGATCAGGGGAAGGGAATTAGCAATCAGCCCCAGCATTTT.

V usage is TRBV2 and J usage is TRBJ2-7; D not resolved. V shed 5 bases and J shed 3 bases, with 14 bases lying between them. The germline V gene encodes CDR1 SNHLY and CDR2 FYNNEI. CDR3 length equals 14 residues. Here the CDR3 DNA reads TGTGCCAGCAGTCCCACAGATAACCACTACGAGCAGTACTTC. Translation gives CASSPTDNHYEQYF.